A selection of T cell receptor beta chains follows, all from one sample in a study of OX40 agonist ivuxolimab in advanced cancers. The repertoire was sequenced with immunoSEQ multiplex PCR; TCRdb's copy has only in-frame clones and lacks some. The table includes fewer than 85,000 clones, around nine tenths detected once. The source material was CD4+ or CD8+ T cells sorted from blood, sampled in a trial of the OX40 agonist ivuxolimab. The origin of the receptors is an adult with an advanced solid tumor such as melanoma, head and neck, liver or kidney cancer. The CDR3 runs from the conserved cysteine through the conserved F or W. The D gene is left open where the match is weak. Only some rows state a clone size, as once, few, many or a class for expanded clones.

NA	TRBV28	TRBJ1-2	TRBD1	TGTGCCAGCATCTCAGGGGGCGCGGGATATGGCTACACCTTC	CASISGGAGYGYTF
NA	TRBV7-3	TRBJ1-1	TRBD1	TGTGCCAGCAGCCCCGGACAGGGGGTGTTCACTGAAGCTTTCTTT	CASSPGQGVFTEAFF
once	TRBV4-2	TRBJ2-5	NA	TGTGCCAGCAGCTTGGTGGCAGAAGAGACCCAGTACTTC	CASSLVAEETQYF
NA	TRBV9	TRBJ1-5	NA	TGTGCCAGCAGCGTAGGGGTTGGCGGCAATCAGCCCCAGCATTTT	CASSVGVGGNQPQHF
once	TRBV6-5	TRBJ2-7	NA	TGTGCCAGCAGTCGCTCCGGCTACGAGCAGTACTTC	CASSRSGYEQYF
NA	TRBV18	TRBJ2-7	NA	TGTGCCAGCTCACCGGAACAGGCGTCTATCCACGAGCAGTACTTC	CASSPEQASIHEQYF
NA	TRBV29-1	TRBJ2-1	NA	TGCAGCGTTGTTTCCGGCATGGGACTTAGTCCCTACAATGAGCAGTTCTTC	CSVVSGMGLSPYNEQFF
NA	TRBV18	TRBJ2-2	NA	TGTGCCAGCTCACCGTACACCGGGGAGCTGTTTTTT	CASSPYTGELFF
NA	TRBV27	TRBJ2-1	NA	TGTGCCAGCAGTGAATCTAGCGTAAGCTCCTACAATGAGCAGTTCTTC	CASSESSVSSYNEQFF
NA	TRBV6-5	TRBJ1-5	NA	TGTGCCAGCAGTCCAGCGACCCATCAGCCCCAGCATTTT	CASSPATHQPQHF
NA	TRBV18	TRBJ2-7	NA	TGTGCCAGCTCACCACTGGCGTGGACTTCCTCCTACGAGCAGTACTTC	CASSPLAWTSSYEQYF
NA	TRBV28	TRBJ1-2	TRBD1	TGTGCCAGCAGTTCCCCCGGACAGGGAGGGAAGGGCTACACCTTC	CASSSPGQGGKGYTF
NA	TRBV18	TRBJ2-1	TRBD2	TGTGCCAGCTCAACCACAGGACTAGCGGGATATGAGCAGTTCTTC	CASSTTGLAGYEQFF
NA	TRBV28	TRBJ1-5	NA	TGTGCCAGCAGCTCCCTCCATCAGCCCCAGCATTTT	CASSSLHQPQHF
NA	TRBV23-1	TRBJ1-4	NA	TGCGCCAGCAGTCAATGGGGTAGGGCGCGTGAAAAACTGTTTTTT	CASSQWGRAREKLFF
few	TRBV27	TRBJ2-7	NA	TGTGCCAGCAGTTTAATGGGAGCACTAAGCTCCTACGAGCAGTACTTC	CASSLMGALSSYEQYF
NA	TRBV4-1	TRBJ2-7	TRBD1	TGCGCCAGCAGCCACGGAGGACAGGGGGCTTACGAGCAGTACTTC	CASSHGGQGAYEQYF
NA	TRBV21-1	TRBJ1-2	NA	TGTGCCAGCAGCAAAGTACAGGGGTGGGATGGCTACACCTTC	CASSKVQGWDGYTF
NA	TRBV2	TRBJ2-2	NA	TGTGCCAGCAGTGAATGGCAGGGGACCGGGGAGCTGTTTTTT	CASSEWQGTGELFF
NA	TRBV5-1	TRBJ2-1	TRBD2	TGCGCCAGCAGCTTGCCAGCGGGAGAGGATGAGCAGTTCTTC	CASSLPAGEDEQFF
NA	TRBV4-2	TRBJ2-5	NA	TGTGCCAGCAGCCAAGGTATAAGGCAGGGGACAACGGAGACCCAGTACTTC	CASSQGIRQGTTETQYF
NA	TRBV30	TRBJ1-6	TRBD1	TGTGCCTGGAGTGCCGGGAGGGGACAGGGAGGCATCCACTTT	CAWSAGRGQGGIHF
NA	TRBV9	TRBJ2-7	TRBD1	TGTGCCAGCAGCGCCCAGGGGGCATACGAGCAGTACTTC	CASSAQGAYEQYF
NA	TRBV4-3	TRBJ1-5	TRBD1	TGCGCCAGCAGCCTTGACAGGGGCGGCAATCAGCCCCAGCATTTT	CASSLDRGGNQPQHF
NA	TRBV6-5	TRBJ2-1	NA	TGTGCCAGCAGTGCTACTAGATTCAGTGAGCAGTTCTTC	CASSATRFSEQFF
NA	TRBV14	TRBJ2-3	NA	TGTGCCAGCAGCCATGGTAGTGGAGTAGCGCAGTATTTT	CASSHGSGVAQYF
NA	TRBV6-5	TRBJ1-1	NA	TGTGCCAGCAGTTACCGGGCAGAAGCTTTCTTT	CASSYRAEAFF
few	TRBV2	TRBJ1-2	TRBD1	TGTGCCAGCACCCGACAGGGTGACTATGGCTACACCTTC	CASTRQGDYGYTF
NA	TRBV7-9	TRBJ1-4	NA	TGTGCCAGCAGCTTAGAAGGGGCAACTAATGAAAAACTGTTTTTT	CASSLEGATNEKLFF
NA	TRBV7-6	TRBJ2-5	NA	TGTGCCAGCAGCCCTCGGATGCGGGAGACCCAGTACTTC	CASSPRMRETQYF
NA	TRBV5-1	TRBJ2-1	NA	TGCGCCAGCAGCTTGGACGCCAGGTACGCTTCACACTACAATGAGCAGTTCTTC	CASSLDARYASHYNEQFF
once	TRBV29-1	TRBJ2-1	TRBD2	TGCAGCGTCCGTAGCGGGGCTGAGCAGTTCTTC	CSVRSGAEQFF
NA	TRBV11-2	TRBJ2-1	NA	TGTGCCAGCAGCTTAGATCGGAATGAGCAGTTCTTC	CASSLDRNEQFF
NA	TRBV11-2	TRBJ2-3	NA	TGTGCCAGCAGCTTCCCCATCAAGCGCACAGATACGCAGTATTTT	CASSFPIKRTDTQYF
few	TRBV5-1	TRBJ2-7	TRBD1	TGCGCCAGCAGGAGGGACAGGGACTACGAGCAGTACTTC	CASRRDRDYEQYF
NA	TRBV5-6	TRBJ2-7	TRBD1	TGTGCCAGCAGCCCTCGGGACAGGGTCACCTACGAGCAGTACTTC	CASSPRDRVTYEQYF
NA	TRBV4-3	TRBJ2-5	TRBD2	TGCGCCAGCAGCCAAGGGGTCCTAGCGGAAGAGACCCAGTACTTC	CASSQGVLAEETQYF
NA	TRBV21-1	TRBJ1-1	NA	TGTGCCAGCAGCAAGGGAGGACAAGGCCACACTGAAGCTTTCTTT	CASSKGGQGHTEAFF
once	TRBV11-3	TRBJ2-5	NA	TGTGCCAGCAGCCTCTTCCCAGGGGAGACCCAGTACTTC	CASSLFPGETQYF
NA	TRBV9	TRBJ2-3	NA	TGTGCCAGCAGCCCCCGGACAGCAAGCACAGATACGCAGTATTTT	CASSPRTASTDTQYF
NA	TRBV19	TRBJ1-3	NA	TGTGCCAGTGATACCGACCGATACTCTGGAAACACCATATATTTT	CASDTDRYSGNTIYF
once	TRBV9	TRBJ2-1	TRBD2	TGTGCCAGCAGCGCCCGTCAAAAAACTAGCGGCACCTACAATGAGCAGTTCTTC	CASSARQKTSGTYNEQFF